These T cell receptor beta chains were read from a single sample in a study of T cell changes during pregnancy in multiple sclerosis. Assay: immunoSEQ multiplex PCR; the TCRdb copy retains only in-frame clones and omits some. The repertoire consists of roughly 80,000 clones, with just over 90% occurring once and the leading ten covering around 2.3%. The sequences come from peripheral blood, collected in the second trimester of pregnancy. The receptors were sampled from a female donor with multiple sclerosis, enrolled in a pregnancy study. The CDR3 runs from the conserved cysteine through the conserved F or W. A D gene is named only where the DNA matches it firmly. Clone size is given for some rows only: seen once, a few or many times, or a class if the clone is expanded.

CDR3nt: TGCACCAGCAGCCTTACAGGGGGGGTGGACACTGAAGCTTTCTTT
CDR3aa: CTSSLTGGVDTEAFF
v_gene: TRBV1
j_gene: TRBJ1-1
d_gene: NA
abundance: NA

CDR3nt: TGTGCCAGCAGCCCGACTAGCAATGAGCAGTTCTTC
CDR3aa: CASSPTSNEQFF
v_gene: TRBV7-9
j_gene: TRBJ2-1
d_gene: NA
abundance: NA

CDR3nt: TGTGCCAGTAGTATCGGGGGACAGGGCCTCACTGGCTACACCTTC
CDR3aa: CASSIGGQGLTGYTF
v_gene: TRBV19
j_gene: TRBJ1-2
d_gene: TRBD1
abundance: NA

CDR3nt: TGCGCCAGCAGTCAAAAATCGGGGTCCGGGGGTGGGAACACTGAAGCTTTCTTT
CDR3aa: CASSQKSGSGGGNTEAFF
v_gene: TRBV23-1
j_gene: TRBJ1-1
d_gene: NA
abundance: NA

CDR3nt: TGTGCCAGCAGCTTGAGGGACAGGGCCCTGACTGGGGCCAACGTCCTGACTTTC
CDR3aa: CASSLRDRALTGANVLTF
v_gene: TRBV5-6
j_gene: TRBJ2-6
d_gene: TRBD1
abundance: NA

CDR3nt: TGTGCCGGGGCCCGGCGAAAACTGTTTTTT
CDR3aa: CAGARRKLFF
v_gene: TRBV30
j_gene: TRBJ1-4
d_gene: NA
abundance: NA

CDR3nt: TGTGCCAGCAGCTATCGAAGGGGACAGGGATACAATGAGCAGTTCTTC
CDR3aa: CASSYRRGQGYNEQFF
v_gene: TRBV5-6
j_gene: TRBJ2-1
d_gene: TRBD1
abundance: NA

CDR3nt: TGCGCCAGCAGCCAAGGGGGCCCAGCTAACTATGGCTACACCTTC
CDR3aa: CASSQGGPANYGYTF
v_gene: TRBV4-1
j_gene: TRBJ1-2
d_gene: NA
abundance: NA

CDR3nt: TGTGCCATCAGAACGGGAAACACTGAAGCTTTCTTT
CDR3aa: CAIRTGNTEAFF
v_gene: TRBV10-3
j_gene: TRBJ1-1
d_gene: NA
abundance: NA

CDR3nt: TGTGCCAGCAGCTACCTACAGGGGGCCGTCGGGGAGCTGTTTTTT
CDR3aa: CASSYLQGAVGELFF
v_gene: TRBV5-6
j_gene: TRBJ2-2
d_gene: TRBD1
abundance: NA

CDR3nt: TGTGCCAGCAGCTTGGGAAGAGCCCAAGAGACCCAGTACTTC
CDR3aa: CASSLGRAQETQYF
v_gene: TRBV5-4
j_gene: TRBJ2-5
d_gene: NA
abundance: NA

CDR3nt: TGTGCCAGCACGGGGAACACCCCGTACTCCTACGAGCAGTACTTC
CDR3aa: CASTGNTPYSYEQYF
v_gene: TRBV6-5
j_gene: TRBJ2-7
d_gene: NA
abundance: NA

CDR3nt: TGTGCCAGCAGTTTTCGGGGGAATACGCAGTATTTT
CDR3aa: CASSFRGNTQYF
v_gene: TRBV27
j_gene: TRBJ2-3
d_gene: NA
abundance: NA

CDR3nt: TGTGCCAGCAGCGATCATACAGGGGAAGGTGGTGCTTTCTTT
CDR3aa: CASSDHTGEGGAFF
v_gene: TRBV9
j_gene: TRBJ1-1
d_gene: TRBD1
abundance: NA

CDR3nt: TGTGCCAGCAGTTACCACCTAGCGGGGGGTGCAGATACGCAGTATTTT
CDR3aa: CASSYHLAGGADTQYF
v_gene: TRBV6-5
j_gene: TRBJ2-3
d_gene: TRBD2
abundance: NA

CDR3nt: TGTGCCAGCAGTTTAGGCGGAGATCAGCCCCAGCATTTT
CDR3aa: CASSLGGDQPQHF
v_gene: TRBV28
j_gene: TRBJ1-5
d_gene: NA
abundance: NA

CDR3nt: TGTGCCAGCAGCGCTGGCAGGGGGCGCTTGACTGAAGCTTTCTTT
CDR3aa: CASSAGRGRLTEAFF
v_gene: TRBV9
j_gene: TRBJ1-1
d_gene: TRBD1
abundance: NA

CDR3nt: TGTGCCAGCAGCTTGGGCAGGCTCTACGAGCAGTACTTC
CDR3aa: CASSLGRLYEQYF
v_gene: TRBV13
j_gene: TRBJ2-7
d_gene: NA
abundance: NA

CDR3nt: TGTGCCAGCAGTTTGAGAAGGACATTCATCTCCTACGAGCAGTACTTC
CDR3aa: CASSLRRTFISYEQYF
v_gene: TRBV6-5
j_gene: TRBJ2-7
d_gene: NA
abundance: NA

CDR3nt: TGTGCCAGCAGCCGCCCAAGACAGACAATGTCTGGGGCCAACGTCCTGACTTTC
CDR3aa: CASSRPRQTMSGANVLTF
v_gene: TRBV5-6
j_gene: TRBJ2-6
d_gene: NA
abundance: NA

CDR3nt: TGCGCCAGCAGCAACAGCCTGCCGTCAGATACGCAGTATTTT
CDR3aa: CASSNSLPSDTQYF
v_gene: TRBV5-1
j_gene: TRBJ2-3
d_gene: NA
abundance: NA

CDR3nt: TGTGCCAGCAGCGGCATTCAGGGTTACGAGCAGTACTTC
CDR3aa: CASSGIQGYEQYF
v_gene: TRBV6-1
j_gene: TRBJ2-7
d_gene: NA
abundance: NA

CDR3nt: TGTGCCCCCTACCCCCACGCTAACTATGGCTACACCTTC
CDR3aa: CAPYPHANYGYTF
v_gene: TRBV25-1
j_gene: TRBJ1-2
d_gene: NA
abundance: NA

CDR3nt: TGTGCCAGCTCCGGGACAGTTGTTTCACCCCTCCACTTT
CDR3aa: CASSGTVVSPLHF
v_gene: TRBV19
j_gene: TRBJ1-6
d_gene: TRBD1
abundance: NA

CDR3nt: TGTGCCAGCAGCTCCGCGGCAGGGACAGATGGCTACACCTTC
CDR3aa: CASSSAAGTDGYTF
v_gene: TRBV11-2
j_gene: TRBJ1-2
d_gene: TRBD1
abundance: NA

CDR3nt: TGTGCCAGCAGCTTAGAATGGCAGCCGGAACAGGGGCCTACGGATGGCTACACCTTC
CDR3aa: CASSLEWQPEQGPTDGYTF
v_gene: TRBV11-2
j_gene: TRBJ1-2
d_gene: TRBD1
abundance: NA

CDR3nt: TGCGCCAGCAGTGACAGTAACTATGGCTACACCTTC
CDR3aa: CASSDSNYGYTF
v_gene: TRBV10-1
j_gene: TRBJ1-2
d_gene: NA
abundance: NA

CDR3nt: TGTGCCAGCAGCAAAAGGGGCTCGGCCGCTGAAGCTTTCTTT
CDR3aa: CASSKRGSAAEAFF
v_gene: TRBV6-5
j_gene: TRBJ1-1
d_gene: NA
abundance: NA

CDR3nt: TGTGCCTGGAGTTGGGGGGGACAGGGGGCGTATGGCTACACCTTC
CDR3aa: CAWSWGGQGAYGYTF
v_gene: TRBV30
j_gene: TRBJ1-2
d_gene: TRBD1
abundance: few